The 14 T cell receptor beta chains below all came from one sample that was sequenced in a study of shared clonotypes between healthy human individuals. Selected positively for CCR7 and CD45RO-negative, naive CD8 cells excluded terminally differentiated effector memory CD45RA+ cells. Clones were sequenced by immunoSEQ multiplex PCR, and TCRdb holds only the in-frame ones, with some missing. Found here are 1.5 million to 2.5 million clones, roughly 95% of them singletons; the top ten hold 0.95% to 1.5%. Sequencing was done on a sample of naive CD8+ T cells sorted from blood. These receptors all come from a man aged 18 to 30 in good health.

For this clone: Other DNA sequences in the sample encode the same CDR3. The rearrangement joins TRBV4-1 to TRBJ1-3; D perhaps matches TRBD1 (6 bases). The V gene's germline CDR1 is MGHRA and CDR2 YSYEKL. The CDR3 loop spans 15 amino acids. V lost 1 base to trimming and J lost 2 bases, with 9 bases between them. The CDR3 protein is CASSQVEGAGNTIYF. In DNA form, the CDR3 reads TGCGCCAGCAGCCAAGTAGAGGGGGCTGGAAACACCATATATTTT.

The chain employs TRBV5-1 and TRBJ2-7; TRBD1 might be the D (6 bases). V gave up 4 bases and J gave up 0 bases, with 17 bases separating them. Germline CDR1 reads SGHRS; CDR2 reads YFSETQ. The CDR3 runs 16 residues. CDR3 protein: CASSGRDTLISYEQYF. The DNA of the CDR3 is TGCGCCAGCAGCGGACGGGACACATTAATCTCCTACGAGCAGTACTTC.

This sequence joins TRBV30 and TRBJ2-1; TRBD2 matches at 7 bases. V trimming: 4 bases; J trimming: 4 bases; junction bases outside the gene matches: 13. CDR3 length equals 16 residues. Germline V gene sequence: CDR1 GTSNPN, CDR2 SVGIG (reference sequence). This CDR3 is CAWTPGSGAPYNEQFF. The CDR3 DNA reads as TGTGCCTGGACACCGGGGAGCGGGGCCCCGTACAATGAGCAGTTCTTC.

A few counts support this clone. The chain carries TRBV19 and TRBJ1-2; 7 bases line up with TRBD1. Germline V gene data show CDR1 as LNHDA and CDR2 as SQIVND (reference sequence). This CDR3 is 14 amino acids long. V shed 5 bases and J 8 bases; nucleotides not matched to a gene: 11. In nucleotides, the CDR3 is TGTGCCAGTAGTTCAAGACAGGGACTCGAAGGCTACACCTTC. Amino acids: CASSSRQGLEGYTF.

This clone has more than one count but fewer than ten. The chain employs TRBV2 and TRBJ2-2; no clear D. The V and J ends lost 2 bases and 2 bases respectively, with 6 bases between them. CDR1 and CDR2 (germline): SNHLY, FYNNEI. The CDR3 is 14 residues long. CDR3 loop: CASSENDNTGELFF. CDR3 bases: TGTGCCAGCAGTGAAAACGACAACACCGGGGAGCTGTTTTTT.

The CDR3 reads CASSNGQDPGGYTF. In DNA, the CDR3 is TGTGCCAGCAGCAACGGACAGGACCCGGGTGGCTACACCTTC. The chain combines TRBV28 with TRBJ1-2; TRBD1 agrees at 7 bases. From germline, CDR1 is MDHEN and CDR2 SYDVKM. V shed 6 bases and J 7 bases; nucleotides not matched to a gene: 11. The CDR3 is 14 amino acids.

The chain links TRBV15 to TRBJ1-5, with D perhaps TRBD1 (6 bases). This CDR3 region has 15 residues. The germline gives CDR1 LNHNV, CDR2 YYDKDF (reference sequence). V lost 1 base and J 5 bases, leaving 12 bases between the germline ends. CDR3 DNA sequence: TGTGCCACCAGCAGAGTTAGGGGGGCCGATCAGCCCCAGCATTTT. Encoded protein: CATSRVRGADQPQHF.

The DNA for the CDR3 is TGTGCCAGCAGCGCCCTACAGGGGAACACTGAAGCTTTCTTT. It translates to CASSALQGNTEAFF. V gene TRBV9 combines with J gene TRBJ1-1, with a possible D match to TRBD1 (6 bases). The CDR3 consists of 14 residues. V gave up 3 bases and J gave up 1 base, with 10 bases separating them. Germline loops: CDR1 SGDLS, CDR2 YYNGEE.

The rearrangement joins TRBV7-3 to TRBJ2-2; D perhaps matches TRBD1 (6 bases). From germline, CDR1 is SGHTA and CDR2 FQGTGA. The V end was cut by 7 bases, the J end by 5 bases, with 8 bases between. This CDR3 comprises 12 residues. The CDR3 protein is CASTQGTGELFF. DNA of the CDR3: TGTGCCAGCACCCAGGGGACCGGGGAGCTGTTTTTT.

Points on this clone: Other DNA sequences in the sample encode the same CDR3. This chain joins TRBV6-1 and TRBJ1-1, with 9 bases fitting TRBD1. This CDR3 spans 13 amino acids. With 9 bases clipped from V and 2 bases from J, the junction kept 4 bases outside the gene matches. CDR1 is MNHNS and CDR2 is SASEGT in the germline V gene. The CDR3 DNA reads TGTGCCAGTTCGACAGGGGGAAACACTGAAGCTTTCTTT. Amino acids: CASSTGGNTEAFF.

Only a few counts were recorded for this clone. The sample holds other DNA sequences that translate to the same CDR3. The chain has TRBV9 and TRBJ1-2, with 9 bases identical to TRBD1. This CDR3 spans 14 amino acids. Germline V lookup: CDR1 SGDLS, CDR2 YYNGEE. Trimming removed 3 bases from V and 8 bases from J; junction bases left unmatched: 8. The CDR3 region is CASSEGGTGYGYTF. The CDR3 DNA follows: TGTGCCAGCAGCGAGGGCGGGACAGGGTACGGCTACACCTTC.

The CDR3 reads CAWMRAWGYGYTF. The CDR3 nucleotides are TGTGCCTGGATGAGGGCCTGGGGTTATGGCTACACCTTC. The chain carries TRBV30 and TRBJ1-2; D call uncertain. The germline CDR1 and CDR2 sequences are GTSNPN and SVGIG (reference sequence). The CDR3 is made up of 13 amino acids. Trimming shortened V by 4 bases and J by 5 bases, and 14 bases separated the two germline ends.

This sequence joins TRBV29-1 and TRBJ2-7, with D hard to call. The CDR3 has 16 residues. The V gene's germline CDR1 is SQVTM and CDR2 ANQGSEA. The V end lost 1 base, the J end lost 0 bases, and 16 bases lay between the germline ends. DNA of the CDR3: TGCAGCGTTGAAGCGCTGACGAGTCAGAGCTCCTACGAGCAGTACTTC. It specifies CSVEALTSQSSYEQYF.

The chain recombines TRBV9 with TRBJ2-3; TRBD1 aligns across 9 bases. The germline V gene has CDR1 SGDLS and CDR2 YYNGEE. Unmatched junction bases numbered 13, after V lost 1 base and J lost 4 bases. The CDR3 totals 18 residues. The CDR3 region is CASSVPTGGAEAADTQYF. In DNA, the CDR3 is TGTGCCAGCAGCGTACCAACAGGGGGCGCCGAGGCGGCAGATACGCAGTATTTT.